This T cell receptor (beta chain) was sequenced in a study of T cells in Graves' hyperthyroidism and ophthalmopathy. Whole-study context: At initial diagnosis, before any treatment had begun, peripheral blood was obtained.

Researchers amplified the TCR beta CDR3 regions from RNA transcripts. HTBI primers were employed in a first-round RT-PCR of the TCR CDR3. TCRdb re-analysed the multiplex PCR reads in MiXCR, keeping a single row per CDR3 protein. The sample records 450,000 to 500,000 distinct CDR3 sequences, under 25% being singletons. Investigators excluded patients with uncontrolled infection, other autoimmune disease, pregnancy or lactation. Each 10 ml fresh peripheral blood draw supplied the PBMCs. The source of this sequence is a woman in her 70s with Graves' ophthalmopathy. The material sequenced was blood.

CDR3 loop: CASSIRGLAGKDEQFF. CDR3 in DNA: TGTGCCAGTAGTATCCGAGGACTAGCGGGAAAGGATGAGCAGTTCTTC. This chain connects TRBV19 to TRBJ2-1; 12 bases line up with TRBD2. The CDR3 runs 16 residues. Germline CDR1 and CDR2: LNHDA and SQIVND (reference sequence). The V segment lost 3 bases and the J segment 8 bases; nucleotides outside the gene matches: 8.